This T cell receptor beta chain was found in a study of cytomegalovirus exposure and HLA in healthy donors. Findings and limits, study-wide: Researchers left out some V segments, among them TRBV6-2 and TRBV6-3, as indistinguishable. Sequencing probably produced one cluster of sequence variants that were highly shared. Several of the most significant clusters appeared, in a later analysis, to be linked to common viral pathogens.

Amplification used 60 Vbeta primers and 13 Jbeta primers. Produced via immunoSEQ multiplex PCR; TCRdb's table is partial and in-frame only. The sample has around 140,000 clones; less than 90% are singletons. The CDR3 spans 16 residues. Per the germline V gene, CDR1 is SGDLS and CDR2 is YYNGEE. V was trimmed by 7 bases and J by 0 bases, leaving 17 bases between them. About this clone: Its antigen is still unknown.

The origin of this receptor is a middle-aged man in good health and CMV-seronegative. The genes are TRBV9 and TRBJ2-1, with a weak D call TRBD2 (5 bases). The sequencing sample was made of PBMCs. The CDR3 loop is CASPAVERSSYNEQFF. In DNA, the CDR3 is TGTGCCAGCCCAGCAGTGGAGCGGAGCTCCTACAATGAGCAGTTCTTC.